The rows below give T cell receptor beta chains drawn from one sample of a study of technical replicates of blood from several donors. Here immunoSEQ multiplex PCR was the method, and the copy in TCRdb shows in-frame clones only, minus some. This sample has about 70,000 clones; roughly 96% occur once, and the top ten carry 0.21%. The sequenced material came from T cells isolated from PBMCs. The receptors were gathered from a human donor in good health. Both conserved end residues are part of each CDR3. Fields, in order: CDR3 protein, V gene, D gene, clone size, J gene. The D gene is left open where the match is weak. Some rows mark clone size as missing; the rest say once, few, many or name a class of expanded clone.

cdr3_aa: CAWSVYSGRTEAFF
v_call: TRBV30
d_call: NA
clone_size: NA
j_call: TRBJ1-1

cdr3_aa: CSARVGGPQYF
v_call: TRBV20-1
d_call: TRBD2
clone_size: NA
j_call: TRBJ2-7

cdr3_aa: CASSSKAGGPSNEQFF
v_call: TRBV11-3
d_call: TRBD2
clone_size: once
j_call: TRBJ2-1

cdr3_aa: CASSNRDRVGTEAFF
v_call: TRBV6-5
d_call: TRBD1
clone_size: NA
j_call: TRBJ1-1

cdr3_aa: CASSPRISGGFYEQYF
v_call: TRBV4-1
d_call: TRBD2
clone_size: NA
j_call: TRBJ2-7

cdr3_aa: CASSLYRGYNEQFF
v_call: TRBV7-9
d_call: NA
clone_size: NA
j_call: TRBJ2-1

cdr3_aa: CASSLDGGTLHF
v_call: TRBV5-4
d_call: NA
clone_size: NA
j_call: TRBJ1-6

cdr3_aa: CASRPRYGSPHSYEQYF
v_call: TRBV23-1
d_call: NA
clone_size: NA
j_call: TRBJ2-7

cdr3_aa: CAWGSASSGELFF
v_call: TRBV30
d_call: NA
clone_size: NA
j_call: TRBJ2-2

cdr3_aa: CGIAGGIADTQYF
v_call: TRBV29-1
d_call: TRBD2
clone_size: NA
j_call: TRBJ2-3

cdr3_aa: CASSQGDAGLYNEQFF
v_call: TRBV4-2
d_call: NA
clone_size: NA
j_call: TRBJ2-1

cdr3_aa: CASSLDRDYEQYF
v_call: TRBV11-2
d_call: TRBD1
clone_size: once
j_call: TRBJ2-7

cdr3_aa: CASSIEVPGGKYF
v_call: TRBV19
d_call: TRBD2
clone_size: NA
j_call: TRBJ2-3

cdr3_aa: CASSQGGHTEAFF
v_call: TRBV4-1
d_call: NA
clone_size: NA
j_call: TRBJ1-1

cdr3_aa: CASSQDPRSSYNEQFF
v_call: TRBV4-1
d_call: NA
clone_size: NA
j_call: TRBJ2-1

cdr3_aa: CASSLPGDKYGYTF
v_call: TRBV9
d_call: NA
clone_size: NA
j_call: TRBJ1-2

cdr3_aa: CASSWDTGNSPLHF
v_call: TRBV7-3
d_call: NA
clone_size: NA
j_call: TRBJ1-6

cdr3_aa: CASRRPGQVNEKLFF
v_call: TRBV11-2
d_call: NA
clone_size: NA
j_call: TRBJ1-4

cdr3_aa: CASSPGQNNEQFF
v_call: TRBV11-2
d_call: NA
clone_size: NA
j_call: TRBJ2-1

cdr3_aa: CASSGSGRGLYEQYF
v_call: TRBV28
d_call: TRBD2
clone_size: NA
j_call: TRBJ2-7

cdr3_aa: CASSQEGKAVDTQYF
v_call: TRBV14
d_call: NA
clone_size: NA
j_call: TRBJ2-3

cdr3_aa: CASSALGEKLFF
v_call: TRBV7-6
d_call: NA
clone_size: NA
j_call: TRBJ1-4